What follows describes a single TCR beta chain. Its antigen is not known. The sample comes from a study of long-term antiretroviral therapy in people with HIV. General study findings and limits: Those clones which expanded before ART made up the dominant part of the repertoire at all time points. Information pertaining to ART adherence, viral resistance or therapeutic modifications was not obtained. Versus controls, repertoires in people with HIV had narrower CDR3 length ranges.

The libraries were made with immunoSEQ v3.0 at survey level. TCRdb keeps only in-frame clones here, not all; method: immunoSEQ multiplex PCR. The table shows roughly 17,000 clones, with 85% to 95% occurring only once. The material sequenced was unsorted PBMCs, taken approximately 11 years after starting antiretroviral therapy. This clonotype was sampled from a man aged 30 to 45 with HIV.

CDR3: CAISEFWTGGLRAPLHF. The CDR3 nucleotides are TGTGCCATCAGTGAGTTTTGGACTGGGGGCCTCAGGGCACCCCTCCACTTT. The chain links TRBV10-3 to TRBJ1-6, with a weak D call TRBD1 (6 bases). The CDR3 has 17 amino acids. Germline CDR1 ENHRY, CDR2 SYGVKD. Deletions cut 1 base from V and 11 bases from J, with 21 bases between.